This T cell receptor (beta chain) was observed in a study of Ad26.COV2.S vaccination and SARS-CoV-2 variants. Study summary: Ad26.COV2.S given intramuscularly, once or twice 56 days apart. Overall study findings and caveats: Placebo recipients showed lower spike-specific TCR breadth than vaccinees. In vaccinated individuals, spike-specific CD8+ and CD4+ T cell responses reportedly displayed substantial breadth. Overall T cell responses may have been underestimated by the analyses of TCR breadth and depth.

The repertoire was sequenced with immunoSEQ multiplex PCR; TCRdb's copy has only in-frame clones and lacks some. This sample has about 400,000 clones, with about 91% found just once. For this clone: Its target is not known.

Documented treatment: 19 received Ad26.COV2.S at low or high dose, single or two shots; about 5 received placebo; per-sample allocation not given. Sampling was performed 63 days after the first vaccine or placebo injection. Germline CDR1 reads MDHEN; CDR2 reads SYDVKM. V gave up 10 bases and J gave up 0 bases, with 6 bases separating them. CDR3 length equals 11 residues. V usage is TRBV28 and J usage is TRBJ1-1; no clear D. The receptor comes from a person between 18 and 60 years old who received the Ad26.COV2.S COVID-19 vaccine or a placebo. This material consisted of peripheral blood, taken in a trial of Ad26.COV2.S vaccine versus placebo. The CDR3 coding sequence is TGTGCCACCTCCCTGAACACTGAAGCTTTCTTT. It encodes CATSLNTEAFF.